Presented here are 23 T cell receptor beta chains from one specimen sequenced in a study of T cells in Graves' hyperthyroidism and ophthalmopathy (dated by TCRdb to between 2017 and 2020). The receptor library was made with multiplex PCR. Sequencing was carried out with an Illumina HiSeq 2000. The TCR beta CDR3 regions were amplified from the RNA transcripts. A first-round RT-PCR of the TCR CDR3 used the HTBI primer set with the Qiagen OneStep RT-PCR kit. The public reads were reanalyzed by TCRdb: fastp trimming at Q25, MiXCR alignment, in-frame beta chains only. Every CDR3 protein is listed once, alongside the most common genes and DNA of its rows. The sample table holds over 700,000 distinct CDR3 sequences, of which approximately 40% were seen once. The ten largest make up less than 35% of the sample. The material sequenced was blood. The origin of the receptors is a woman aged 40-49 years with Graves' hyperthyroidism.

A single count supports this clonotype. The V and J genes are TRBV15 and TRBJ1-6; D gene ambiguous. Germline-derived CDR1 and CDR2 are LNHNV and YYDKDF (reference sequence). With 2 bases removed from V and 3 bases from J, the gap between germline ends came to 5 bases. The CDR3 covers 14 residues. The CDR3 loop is CATSRQDYNSPLHF. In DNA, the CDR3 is TGTGCCACCAGCAGACAGGACTATAATTCACCCCTCCACTTT.

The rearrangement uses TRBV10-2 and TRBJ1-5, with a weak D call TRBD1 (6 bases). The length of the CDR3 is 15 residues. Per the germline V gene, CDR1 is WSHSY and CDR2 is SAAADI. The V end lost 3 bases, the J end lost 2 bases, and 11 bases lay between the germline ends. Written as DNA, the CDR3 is TGCGCCAGCAGTGACCCGGACAGCCGCAATCAGCCCCAGCATTTT. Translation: CASSDPDSRNQPQHF.

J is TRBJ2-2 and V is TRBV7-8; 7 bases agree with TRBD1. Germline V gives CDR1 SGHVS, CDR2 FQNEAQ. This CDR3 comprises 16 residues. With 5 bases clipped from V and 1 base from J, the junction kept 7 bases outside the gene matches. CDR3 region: CASSHRGHMNTGELFF. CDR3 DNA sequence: TGTGCCAGCAGCCACAGGGGACACATGAACACCGGGGAGCTGTTTTTT. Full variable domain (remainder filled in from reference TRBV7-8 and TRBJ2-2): GAGVSQSPRYKVAKRGQDVALRCDPISGHVSLFWYQQALGQGPEFLTYFQNEAQLDKSGLPSDRFFAERPEGSVSTLKIQRTQQEDSAVYLCASSHRGHMNTGELFFGEGSRLTVL.

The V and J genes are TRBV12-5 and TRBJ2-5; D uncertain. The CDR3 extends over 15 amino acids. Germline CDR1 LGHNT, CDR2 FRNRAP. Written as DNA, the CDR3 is TGTGCCAGCAGTCCGACGTCCAGTGGGCAAAAGACCCAGTACTTC. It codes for CASSPTSSGQKTQYF.

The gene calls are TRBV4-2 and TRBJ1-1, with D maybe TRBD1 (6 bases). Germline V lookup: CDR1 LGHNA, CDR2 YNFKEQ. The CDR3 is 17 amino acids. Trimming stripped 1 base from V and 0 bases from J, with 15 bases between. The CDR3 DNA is TGTGCCAGCAGCCAAGTTATTCTTGAGGGGGTGAACACTGAAGCTTTCTTT. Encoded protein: CASSQVILEGVNTEAFF.

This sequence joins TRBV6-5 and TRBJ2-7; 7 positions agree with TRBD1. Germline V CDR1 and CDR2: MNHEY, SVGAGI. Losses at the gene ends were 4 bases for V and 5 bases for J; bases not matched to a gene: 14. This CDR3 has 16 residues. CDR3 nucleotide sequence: TGTGCCAGCAGTTCAGAAAGGGGGCAGGTCTGGAACGAGCAGTACTTC. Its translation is CASSSERGQVWNEQYF.

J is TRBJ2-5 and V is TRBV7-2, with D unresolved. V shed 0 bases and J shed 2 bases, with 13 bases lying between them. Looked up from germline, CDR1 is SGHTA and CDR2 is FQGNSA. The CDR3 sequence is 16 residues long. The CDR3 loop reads CASSLASLGRQETQYF. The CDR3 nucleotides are TGTGCCAGCAGCTTAGCGTCTCTGGGAAGGCAAGAGACCCAGTACTTC.

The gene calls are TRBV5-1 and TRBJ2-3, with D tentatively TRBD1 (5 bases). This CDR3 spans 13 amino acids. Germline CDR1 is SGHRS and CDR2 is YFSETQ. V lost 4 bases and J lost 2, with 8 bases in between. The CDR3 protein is CASSQGHTDTQYF. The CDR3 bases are TGCGCCAGCAGCCAAGGACACACAGATACGCAGTATTTT.

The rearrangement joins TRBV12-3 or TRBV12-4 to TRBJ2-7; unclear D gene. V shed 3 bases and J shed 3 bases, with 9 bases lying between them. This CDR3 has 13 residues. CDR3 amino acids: CASSLKGYYEQYF. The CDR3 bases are TGTGCCAGCAGTTTGAAGGGCTACTACGAGCAGTACTTC.

CDR3 coding DNA: TGTGCCAGCAGTACCGGGACTAAGGATGAGCAGTTCTTC. Its protein is CASSTGTKDEQFF. This chain joins TRBV2 and TRBJ2-7; TRBD2 aligns across 7 bases. The closer fit of TRBJ2-1 to the DNA end suggests the J call may be wrong. Germline assignment: CDR1 SNHLY and CDR2 FYNNEI. The CDR3 has 13 residues.

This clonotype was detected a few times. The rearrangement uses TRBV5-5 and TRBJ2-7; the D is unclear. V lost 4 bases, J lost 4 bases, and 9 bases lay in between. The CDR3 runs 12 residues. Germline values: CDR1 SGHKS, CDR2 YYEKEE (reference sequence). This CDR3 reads CASSADAYEQYF. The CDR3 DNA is TGTGCCAGCAGCGCCGACGCTTACGAGCAGTACTTC.

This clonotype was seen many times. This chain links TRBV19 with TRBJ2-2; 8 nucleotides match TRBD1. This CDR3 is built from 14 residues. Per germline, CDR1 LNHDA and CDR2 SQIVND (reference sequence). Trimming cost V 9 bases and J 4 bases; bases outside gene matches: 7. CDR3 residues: CASADRGVTGELFF. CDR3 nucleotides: TGTGCCAGCGCAGACAGGGGAGTCACCGGGGAGCTGTTTTTT.

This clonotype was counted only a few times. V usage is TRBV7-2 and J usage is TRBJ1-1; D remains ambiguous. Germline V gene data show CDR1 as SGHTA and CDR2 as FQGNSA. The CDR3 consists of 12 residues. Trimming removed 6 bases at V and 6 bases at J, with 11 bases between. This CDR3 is CASSPVGAEAFF. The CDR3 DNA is TGTGCCAGCAGTCCCGTCGGGGCTGAAGCTTTCTTT.

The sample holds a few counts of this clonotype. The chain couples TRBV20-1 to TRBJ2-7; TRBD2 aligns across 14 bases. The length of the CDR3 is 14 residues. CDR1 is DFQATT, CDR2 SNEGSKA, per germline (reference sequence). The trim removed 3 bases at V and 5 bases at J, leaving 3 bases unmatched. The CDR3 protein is CSARGTSGGHEQYF. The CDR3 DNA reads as TGCAGTGCTAGGGGGACTAGCGGGGGACACGAGCAGTACTTC.

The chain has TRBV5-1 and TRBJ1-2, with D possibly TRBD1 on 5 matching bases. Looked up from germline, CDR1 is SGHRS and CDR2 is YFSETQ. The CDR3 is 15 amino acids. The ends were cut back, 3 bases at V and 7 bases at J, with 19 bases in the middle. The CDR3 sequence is CASSSGVPIPSGYTF. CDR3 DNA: TGCGCCAGCAGCTCGGGGGTTCCCATCCCATCTGGCTACACCTTC.

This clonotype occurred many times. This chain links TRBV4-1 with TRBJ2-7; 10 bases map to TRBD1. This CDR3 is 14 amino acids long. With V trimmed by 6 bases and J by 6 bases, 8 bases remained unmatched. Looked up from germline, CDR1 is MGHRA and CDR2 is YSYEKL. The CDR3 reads CASSVGQGLSEQYF. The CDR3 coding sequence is TGCGCCAGCAGTGTGGGACAGGGGCTCTCCGAGCAGTACTTC.

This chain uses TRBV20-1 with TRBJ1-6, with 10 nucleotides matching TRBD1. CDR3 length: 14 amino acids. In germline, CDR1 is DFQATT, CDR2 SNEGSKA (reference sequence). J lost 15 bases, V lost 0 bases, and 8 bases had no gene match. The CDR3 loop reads CSARDQGQGGILHF. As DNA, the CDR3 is TGCAGTGCTAGAGACCAAGGACAGGGGGGTATCCTCCACTTT.

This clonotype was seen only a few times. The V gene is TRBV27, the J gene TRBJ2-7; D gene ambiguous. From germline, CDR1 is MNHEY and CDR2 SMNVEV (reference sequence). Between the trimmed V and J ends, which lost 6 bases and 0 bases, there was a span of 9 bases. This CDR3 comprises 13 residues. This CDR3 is CASREVTSYEQYF. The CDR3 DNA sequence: TGTGCCAGCAGAGAGGTCACCTCCTACGAGCAGTACTTC.

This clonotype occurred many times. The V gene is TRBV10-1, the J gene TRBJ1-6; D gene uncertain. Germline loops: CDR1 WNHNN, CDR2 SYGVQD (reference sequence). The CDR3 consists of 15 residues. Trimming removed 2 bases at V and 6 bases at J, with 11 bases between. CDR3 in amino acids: CASSEIGTTNSPLHF. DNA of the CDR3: TGCGCCAGCAGTGAGATAGGAACAACTAATTCACCCCTCCACTTT.

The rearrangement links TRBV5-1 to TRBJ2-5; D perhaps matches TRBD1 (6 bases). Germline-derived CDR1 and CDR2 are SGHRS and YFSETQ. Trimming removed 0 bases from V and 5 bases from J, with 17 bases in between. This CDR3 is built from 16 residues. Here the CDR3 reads CASSLAITTQGETQYF. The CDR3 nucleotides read TGCGCCAGCAGCTTGGCCATCACTACTCAGGGGGAGACCCAGTACTTC.

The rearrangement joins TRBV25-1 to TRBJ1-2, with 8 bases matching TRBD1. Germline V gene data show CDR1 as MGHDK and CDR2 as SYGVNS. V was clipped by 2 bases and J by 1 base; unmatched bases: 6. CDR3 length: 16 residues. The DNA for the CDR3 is TGTGCCAGCAGTGAAGAGACAGGGGACTTTAACTATGGCTACACCTTC. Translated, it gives CASSEETGDFNYGYTF.

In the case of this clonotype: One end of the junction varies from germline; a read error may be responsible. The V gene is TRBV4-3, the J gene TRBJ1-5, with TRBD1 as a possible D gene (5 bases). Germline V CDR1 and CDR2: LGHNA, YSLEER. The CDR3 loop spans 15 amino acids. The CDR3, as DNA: TGCGCCGGCAGCCGAGATCGGCAGGGACGCCAGCCCCAGCATTTT. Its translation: CAGSRDRQGRQPQHF.

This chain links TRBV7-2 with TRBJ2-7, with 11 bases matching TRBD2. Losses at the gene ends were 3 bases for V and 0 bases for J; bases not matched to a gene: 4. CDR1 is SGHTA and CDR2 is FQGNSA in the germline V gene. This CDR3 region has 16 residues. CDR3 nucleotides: TGTGCCAGCAGCTTGACTAGCGGGGAGAGCTCCTACGAGCAGTACTTC. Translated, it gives CASSLTSGESSYEQYF.